A single sample is the source of the 22 T cell receptor beta chains below, sequenced in a study of Ad26.COV2.S vaccination and SARS-CoV-2 variants. The data were produced by immunoSEQ multiplex PCR, yet TCRdb's version contains in-frame clones alone and is incomplete. The table lists about 680,000 clones, more than 80% of them singletons, with about 1.5% in the top ten. Treatment meaning: approximately 18 received Ad26.COV2.S at low or high dose, single or two shots; five or six received placebo; per-sample allocation not given. Each sample was drawn 63 days after the first injection (of vaccine or placebo). Here the sequenced sample was peripheral blood, taken in a trial of Ad26.COV2.S vaccine versus placebo. The receptors stem from a person aged 18-60 years who received the Ad26.COV2.S COVID-19 vaccine or a placebo.

This clone has just a few counts. In the same sample, other DNA sequences code for this CDR3. The genes are TRBV6-5 and TRBJ1-1; D ambiguous. Trimming removed 2 bases from V and 1 base from J, with 5 bases in between. The germline CDR1 and CDR2 sequences are MNHEY and SVGAGI. The length of the CDR3 is 13 residues. The CDR3 loop is CASSYRKNTEAFF. The DNA for the CDR3 is TGTGCCAGCAGTTACCGCAAGAACACTGAAGCTTTCTTT.

Notes on this clone: Other DNA sequences from this sample encode an identical CDR3 as well. Written as DNA, the CDR3 is TGCGCCAGCAGCCGGGAAGGGACAGATACGCAGTATTTT. Residues: CASSREGTDTQYF. J is TRBJ2-3 and V is TRBV5-1; possibly TRBD2 for D (5 bases). The V and J ends lost 4 bases and 3 bases respectively, with 9 bases between them. Germline V gives CDR1 SGHRS, CDR2 YFSETQ. There are 13 residues in the CDR3.

CDR3 in DNA: TGTGCCAGCAGCGTAAGCGGGGACAGATACGAGCAGTACTTC. As protein: CASSVSGDRYEQYF. The rearrangement uses TRBV7-8 and TRBJ2-7; D may match TRBD1 or TRBD2 (7 bases each). V was clipped by 5 bases and J by 4 bases, with 15 bases between them. Germline-derived CDR1 and CDR2 are SGHVS and FQNEAQ. CDR3 length: 14 amino acids.

This clone has a handful of counts. The V gene is TRBV2, the J gene TRBJ2-2; TRBD1 is a possible D gene (5 bases). Trimming stripped 1 base from V and 9 bases from J, with 9 bases between. The CDR3 totals 13 residues. Germline CDR1 is SNHLY and CDR2 is FYNNEI. CDR3 protein: CASSEEVGRELFF. Here the CDR3 DNA reads TGTGCCAGCAGTGAAGAGGTGGGGCGGGAGCTGTTTTTT.

This clone was observed a single time. The chain recombines TRBV27 with TRBJ1-2, with TRBD1 identical over 7 bases. The CDR3 consists of 13 residues. J gave up 5 bases and V 5 bases, and 5 bases lay outside the gene matches. The germline gives CDR1 MNHEY, CDR2 SMNVEV (reference sequence). CDR3 sequence: CASSKGARYGYTF. The CDR3, as DNA: TGTGCCAGCAGTAAGGGGGCAAGATATGGCTACACCTTC.

The chain combines TRBV30 with TRBJ2-2, with D possibly being TRBD1 or TRBD2 (6 bases each). Germline values: CDR1 GTSNPN, CDR2 SVGIG (reference sequence). The length of the CDR3 is 14 residues. V was shortened by 0 bases and J by 3 bases, with 8 bases between the two germline ends. DNA of the CDR3: TGTGCCTGGAGTGTAGGGGGGCACACCGGGGAGCTGTTTTTT. It is translated as CAWSVGGHTGELFF.

This chain connects TRBV7-6 to TRBJ2-1; the D call may be TRBD1 or TRBD2 (5 bases each). Deletions cut 1 base from V and 6 bases from J, with 13 bases between. The CDR3 covers 15 residues. Germline CDR1 SGHVS, CDR2 FNYEAQ. In DNA form, the CDR3 reads TGTGCCAGCAGCTTAGGGGGGTGGGAAATCAATGAGCAGTTCTTC. This translates into CASSLGGWEINEQFF. The full variable domain, completed using reference TRBV7-6 and TRBJ2-1, is GAGVSQSPRYKVTKRGQDVALRCDPISGHVSLYWYRQALGQGPEFLTYFNYEAQQDKSGLPNDRFSAERPEGSISTLTIQRTEQRDSAMYRCASSLGGWEINEQFFGPGTRLTVL.

The CDR3: CASSLVRVGTDTQYF. CDR3 nucleotides: TGTGCCAGCAGTCTAGTCAGGGTAGGCACAGATACGCAGTATTTT. The chain joins TRBV2 to TRBJ2-3; maybe TRBD1 (5 bases). The CDR3 extends over 15 amino acids. Germline V lookup: CDR1 SNHLY, CDR2 FYNNEI. The germline V and J ends were trimmed by 5 bases and 1 base, with 13 bases remaining between them.

This sequence joins TRBV24-1 and TRBJ2-5; D gene uncertain. This CDR3 has 16 amino acids. Germline V lookup: CDR1 KGHDR, CDR2 SFDVKD. Trimming cost V 3 bases and J 0 bases, with 13 bases left between them. Here the CDR3 DNA reads TGTGCCACCAGTGATACGGCCAAAACCTACCAAGAGACCCAGTACTTC. Amino acid sequence: CATSDTAKTYQETQYF.

Note on this clone: Other DNA sequences within the sample encode an identical CDR3. The genes are TRBV12-3 or TRBV12-4 and TRBJ2-7, with D unclear. The length of the CDR3 is 12 residues. With 6 bases removed from V and 0 bases from J, the gap between germline ends came to 6 bases. The CDR3 DNA reads TGTGCCAGCAGCCGAGACTCCTACGAGCAGTACTTC. This gives the protein CASSRDSYEQYF.

The V call is TRBV29-1, the J call TRBJ1-2, with 7 bases lining up with TRBD1. V dropped 7 bases and J dropped 8; count of bases not matched to a gene: 7. From germline, CDR1 is SQVTM and CDR2 ANQGSEA. The CDR3 is made up of 11 amino acids. The CDR3 coding sequence is TGCAGCGCCGACAGGGATAGAGGCTACACCTTC. Translation gives CSADRDRGYTF.

V usage is TRBV29-1 and J usage is TRBJ1-1; 7 nucleotides line up with TRBD1. CDR1 is SQVTM, CDR2 ANQGSEA, per germline. Trimming removed 4 bases from V and 4 bases from J; junction bases left unmatched: 12. This CDR3 contains 15 residues. CDR3 loop: CSVATGSRASTEAFF. As DNA, the CDR3 is TGCAGCGTTGCGACAGGGAGTAGGGCGAGCACTGAAGCTTTCTTT.

This chain uses TRBV7-6 with TRBJ1-6, with 10 nucleotides matching TRBD1. Germline values: CDR1 SGHVS, CDR2 FNYEAQ. The CDR3 totals 17 residues. V shed 5 bases, J shed 0 bases, and the junction held 4 bases outside the gene matches. CDR3 nucleotides: TGTGCCAGCAGCCCGCGGACAGGGGGCTCCTATAATTCACCCCTCCACTTT. Translated, it gives CASSPRTGGSYNSPLHF.

The rearrangement links TRBV11-2 to TRBJ2-1, with D possibly matching TRBD2 (5 bases). Trimming took off 5 bases at V and 10 bases at J, with 15 bases between the two ends. CDR1 and CDR2 from the germline V gene are SGHAT and FQNNGV. The CDR3 is 13 amino acids. CDR3 region: CASSPREGLEQFF. CDR3 nucleotide sequence: TGTGCCAGCAGCCCTAGGGAAGGACTCGAGCAGTTCTTC.

The rearrangement links TRBV12-3 or TRBV12-4 to TRBJ1-5, with D hard to call. V lost 6 bases to trimming and J lost 6 bases, with 9 bases between them. This CDR3 is 12 amino acids long. CDR3 sequence: CASSPGLQPQHF. DNA for the CDR3: TGTGCCAGCAGCCCCGGACTTCAGCCCCAGCATTTT.

Here the CDR3 reads CASSLALGDLRGNTIYF. CDR3 DNA sequence: TGTGCCAGCAGCTTGGCCCTGGGCGACCTGAGGGGAAACACCATATATTTT. V usage is TRBV5-4 and J usage is TRBJ1-3, with D hard to call. The CDR3 is 17 residues long. Trimming stripped 0 bases from V and 4 bases from J, with 17 bases between. Germline V gives CDR1 SGHNT, CDR2 YYREEE (reference sequence).

The V call is TRBV18, the J call TRBJ1-3, with a possible D match to TRBD1 (5 bases). The CDR3 covers 17 residues. Germline CDR1 is KGHSH and CDR2 is LQKENI. The V gene lost 6 bases and the J gene lost 0 bases, with 18 bases spanning the gap. The CDR3 loop reads CASSPFPTGGSGNTIYF. The CDR3 nucleotides read TGTGCCAGCTCGCCCTTCCCCACAGGAGGCTCTGGAAACACCATATATTTT.

This clone was seen ten or more times. The chain is built from TRBV5-1 and TRBJ1-3; 7 bases map to TRBD1. The CDR3 has 15 residues. V was pared by 0 bases and J by 4 bases, with 4 bases of the junction left unmatched. CDR1 and CDR2 from the germline V gene are SGHRS and YFSETQ. The CDR3 coding sequence is TGCGCCAGCAGCTTGGCAGGGACAGACGGAAACACCATATATTTT. This gives the protein CASSLAGTDGNTIYF.

The V call is TRBV27, the J call TRBJ2-5; 8 bases fit TRBD2. The CDR3 spans 14 residues. Trimming at V came to 3 bases and at J to 4 bases, leaving 4 bases not matched to a gene. Germline CDR1 MNHEY, CDR2 SMNVEV (reference sequence). CDR3 in amino acids: CASSFGRASETQYF. The CDR3 DNA sequence: TGTGCCAGCAGTTTCGGGAGGGCCTCAGAGACCCAGTACTTC.

The chain uses TRBV10-3 and TRBJ1-2; D unclear. In germline, CDR1 is ENHRY, CDR2 SYGVKD. V was shortened by 2 bases and J by 0 bases, with 10 bases between the two germline ends. This CDR3 is 15 amino acids long. The CDR3 spells CAISEVTDANYGYTF. The CDR3 nucleotides are TGTGCCATCAGTGAGGTCACGGACGCTAACTATGGCTACACCTTC.

This chain links TRBV19 with TRBJ1-1, with D unresolved. V gave up 3 bases and J gave up 4 bases, with 12 bases separating them. Germline V gene sequence: CDR1 LNHDA, CDR2 SQIVND (reference sequence). The CDR3 consists of 14 residues. This CDR3 is CASSIRPEATEAFF. The CDR3 bases are TGTGCCAGTAGTATTAGACCTGAAGCCACTGAAGCTTTCTTT.

V is TRBV7-6 and J is TRBJ2-7, with 7 bases matching TRBD1. The V gene end was trimmed by 5 bases and the J gene end by 1 base; junction bases not matched to a gene: 8. The CDR3 is 15 amino acids. CDR1 is SGHVS, CDR2 FNYEAQ, per germline. In DNA, the CDR3 is TGTGCCAGCAGCGGATCCGGGACAGATTCCTACGAGCAGTACTTC. Its protein product is CASSGSGTDSYEQYF.